The next 5 T cell receptor beta chains were all read from a single sample in a study of blood T cell repertoires in COVID-19. Sequencing used immunoSEQ multiplex PCR; TCRdb keeps in-frame clones, though not all of them. The table records some 220,000 clones, 82% of them present only once. Sample: peripheral blood. The receptors were sampled from a woman in her seventies with COVID-19, enrolled during active disease.

This clone has more than one count but fewer than ten. The rearrangement uses TRBV19 and TRBJ1-6, with 7 bases fitting TRBD1. V lost 4 bases and J lost 5; bases outside the gene matches: 5. CDR3 length: 15 amino acids. Per the germline V gene, CDR1 is LNHDA and CDR2 is SQIVND (reference sequence). CDR3 protein: CASSTQGQNNSPLHF. DNA for the CDR3: TGTGCCAGTAGTACACAGGGACAGAATAATTCACCCCTCCACTTT.

The rearrangement links TRBV7-3 to TRBJ2-7, with D perhaps matching TRBD2 (7 bases). This CDR3 spans 15 amino acids. V lost 2 bases and J lost 4, with 15 bases in between. Looked up from germline, CDR1 is SGHTA and CDR2 is FQGTGA. CDR3 sequence: CASSLGGGLRYEQYF. The DNA of the CDR3 is TGTGCCAGCAGCTTAGGGGGGGGGCTTCGATACGAGCAGTACTTC.

As for this clone: Other DNA sequences within the sample encode an identical CDR3. V and J are TRBV11-2 and TRBJ1-2; a possible D gene is TRBD1 (5 bases). Trimming took 4 bases from V and 7 from J, leaving 10 bases between them. The CDR3 sequence is 12 residues long. Germline CDR1 is SGHAT and CDR2 is FQNNGV. This CDR3 reads CASSWGGSGYTF. As DNA, the CDR3 is TGTGCCAGCAGCTGGGGCGGCTCTGGCTACACCTTC.

This clone was detected ten times or more. This chain links TRBV7-8 with TRBJ2-2; the D gene is possibly TRBD1 (6 bases). V was pared by 3 bases and J by 5 bases, with 16 bases between. CDR1 and CDR2 from the germline V gene are SGHVS and FQNEAQ. The CDR3 consists of 16 residues. In DNA, the CDR3 is TGTGCCAGCAGCTTCCTGAACAGGGTGGAAACCGGGGAGCTGTTTTTT. This codes for CASSFLNRVETGELFF.

As regards this clone: Germline and junction disagree at one end, which may indicate a read error. This rearrangement joins TRBV28 to TRBJ1-1; 8 nucleotides align to TRBD1. In germline, CDR1 is MDHEN, CDR2 SYDVKM. The CDR3 length is 14 residues. CDR3 amino acids: CASSDAGGNTEAFF. The DNA of the CDR3 is TGTGCCAGCAGCGACGCAGGGGGCAACACCGAAGCTTTCTTT.